This T cell receptor (beta chain) was captured by sequencing in a study of cytomegalovirus exposure and HLA in healthy donors. As for this clone: Antigen unknown.

The study ran its PCR with 60 Vbeta and 13 Jbeta primers. Assay: immunoSEQ multiplex PCR; the TCRdb copy retains only in-frame clones and omits some. The sample holds under 200,000 clones, almost 85% seen once. CDR1 MNHEY and CDR2 SVGAGI come from the germline V gene. CDR3 size: 13 residues. With 9 bases clipped from V and 8 bases from J, the junction kept 7 bases outside the gene matches. Study-wide results and limits: Compared with the roughly 700-donor mean, an Asian-associated ancestry cluster reportedly had fewer N-insertions, according to a later analysis.

The clonotype comes from a woman in her fifties or sixties in good health and CMV-seronegative. J is TRBJ1-4 and V is TRBV6-5; 9 bases are shared with TRBD1. The sample taken for sequencing was PBMCs. CDR3 in amino acids: CASADRGREKLFF. CDR3 coding DNA: TGTGCCAGTGCGGACAGGGGACGCGAAAAACTGTTTTTT.